This TCR beta chain was obtained from a study of blood T cell repertoires in COVID-19. Study information: COVID-19 samples collected from the United States, Italy and Spain covered acute and convalescent phases. The cDNA or gDNA used as material had been derived from T cells, B-cell-depleted T cells, or PBMCs.

Methods used by the authors: Reference gene primer amplification gave nucleated cell count estimates. Method: immunoSEQ multiplex PCR; TCRdb's copy keeps in-frame clones and lacks some. For V, J and clone size, that table is used; D and trimming come from the DNA. The data hold about 100,000 clones, with 70% to 90% observed a single time. The CDR3 sequence is 16 residues long. Germline assignment: CDR1 SGHNT and CDR2 YYREEE (reference sequence). V lost 0 bases to trimming and J lost 8 bases; unmatched junction nucleotides: 11. The sequence derives from a man in his sixties with acute or convalescent COVID-19. Sequenced: peripheral blood. This rearrangement joins TRBV5-4 to TRBJ1-2; 9 bases line up with TRBD1. CDR3 loop: CASSLVGQGGPRGYTF. The DNA of the CDR3 is TGTGCCAGCAGCTTGGTGGGACAGGGAGGCCCGAGAGGCTACACCTTC.